Below are 22 T cell receptor beta chains sequenced from a single sample in a study of T-cell reconstitution after alpha-beta-depleted transplantation in children. The library targeted TCRbeta and was prepared with unique molecular identifiers. TCRdb independently ran MiXCR on the PCR reads; one entry per CDR3 protein. Of under 100,000 distinct CDR3 sequences listed, about 14% are singletons. The source material was PBMCs, mostly from graft donor cells, sampled 180 days after TCRalphabeta/CD19-depleted stem cell transplant. The origin of the receptors is a male patient aged 2 to 9 who had a stem cell transplant for acute lymphoblastic leukemia, so the T cells may come from the graft donor.

CDR3 nucleotides: TGTGCCAGCAGTGACGACGGGGAAGAGCTGTTTTTT. It specifies CASSDDGEELFF. The rearrangement joins TRBV6-4 to TRBJ2-2; a possible D gene is TRBD2 (5 bases). Germline V gives CDR1 MRHNA, CDR2 SNTAGT. The CDR3 runs 12 residues. The V end was cut by 2 bases, the J end by 11 bases, with 9 bases between.

V is TRBV20-1 and J is TRBJ2-1; D is ambiguous. This CDR3 region has 14 residues. Per germline, CDR1 DFQATT and CDR2 SNEGSKA (reference sequence). Between the trimmed V and J ends, which lost 2 bases and 0 bases, there was a span of 8 bases. In DNA, the CDR3 is TGCAGTGCTAGACCTAGGAGCTCCTACAATGAGCAGTTCTTC. It is translated as CSARPRSSYNEQFF.

This clonotype was found a few times. The chain joins TRBV6-1 to TRBJ1-2; possible D gene TRBD1, 5 bases. The CDR3 runs to 16 residues. Germline V gives CDR1 MNHNS, CDR2 SASEGT. Trimming stripped 6 bases from V and 7 bases from J, with 24 bases between. CDR3 in amino acids: CASSPGRGLKSFGYTF. The CDR3 DNA sequence: TGTGCCAGCAGCCCGGGACGCGGCCTAAAGTCATTTGGCTACACCTTC.

The chain combines TRBV5-1 with TRBJ2-2; D call uncertain. Germline V gene lookup returns CDR1 SGHRS and CDR2 YFSETQ. The V gene lost 1 base and the J gene lost 4 bases, with 8 bases spanning the gap. The CDR3 runs 14 residues. Here the CDR3 DNA reads TGCGCCAGCAGCTTGAACTCGGTCACCGGGGAGCTGTTTTTT. It encodes CASSLNSVTGELFF.

CDR3 sequence (DNA): TGCGCCAGCAGCATACCGGGAAGGAATGAAGCTTTCTTT. Its translation is CASSIPGRNEAFF. The V call is TRBV5-1, the J call TRBJ1-1; the D is unclear. Trimming took off 4 bases at V and 7 bases at J, with 14 bases between the two ends. The CDR3 extends over 13 amino acids. Germline CDR1 and CDR2: SGHRS and YFSETQ. Drawing the rest from reference TRBV5-1 and TRBJ1-1, the complete variable domain is KAGVTQTPRYLIKTRGQQVTLSCSPISGHRSVSWYQQTPGQGLQFLFEYFSETQRNKGNFPGRFSGRQFSNSRSEMNVSTLELGDSALYLCASSIPGRNEAFFGQGTRLTVV.

The genes are TRBV12-3 or TRBV12-4 and TRBJ2-2; D unclear. V was pared by 6 bases and J by 6 bases, with 11 bases between. This CDR3 region has 13 residues. The CDR3 DNA is TGTGCCAGCAGACCGACCCCGTCCGGGGAGCTGTTTTTT. This codes for CASRPTPSGELFF.

At least ten counts were recorded for this clonotype. The chain links TRBV7-2 to TRBJ2-1; 9 positions match TRBD2. V lost 1 base, J lost 3 bases, and 1 base stayed unmatched. Germline CDR1 is SGHTA and CDR2 is FQGNSA. This CDR3 spans 15 amino acids. CDR3: CASSLVSGGYNEQFF. CDR3 bases: TGTGCCAGCAGCTTAGTTAGCGGGGGCTACAATGAGCAGTTCTTC.

The sample holds a few counts of this clonotype. The chain joins TRBV2 to TRBJ2-6; 7 bases align to TRBD1. The CDR3 runs to 17 residues. Germline V gives CDR1 SNHLY, CDR2 FYNNEI. Trimming took 11 bases from V and 0 from J; bases not matched to a gene: 13. The CDR3 region has the DNA TGTGCCTTTTACATCGACAGGGTCATCTCTGGGGCCAACGTCCTGACTTTC. Protein product: CAFYIDRVISGANVLTF.

This clonotype has ten or more counts. The chain recombines TRBV5-1 with TRBJ1-4, with a possible D match to TRBD1 (5 bases). Trimming took 0 bases from V and 5 from J, leaving 8 bases between them. The CDR3 contains 14 residues. CDR1 and CDR2 from the germline V gene are SGHRS and YFSETQ. CDR3 amino acids: CASSLVAGNEKLFF. CDR3 nucleotide sequence: TGCGCCAGCAGCTTGGTGGCAGGGAATGAAAAACTGTTTTTT.

This clonotype was seen repeatedly, ten times or more. The chain carries TRBV6-5 and TRBJ1-1; D perhaps matches TRBD1 (6 bases). V lost 4 bases to trimming and J lost 4 bases, with 16 bases between them. CDR1 MNHEY and CDR2 SVGAGI come from the germline V gene. The CDR3 runs to 15 residues. The CDR3 coding sequence is TGTGCCAGCAGTTGGGGGGTACAGGGAGGCACTGAAGCTTTCTTT. As protein: CASSWGVQGGTEAFF.

This rearrangement joins TRBV4-3 to TRBJ1-5; a possible D gene is TRBD1 (6 bases). V lost 8 bases to trimming and J lost 0 bases, with 23 bases between them. The CDR3 contains 18 residues. From germline, CDR1 is LGHNA and CDR2 YSLEER. This chain's CDR3 is CASGLPDRSAYSNQPQHF. DNA of the CDR3: TGCGCCAGCGGCCTACCGGACAGATCGGCGTATAGCAATCAGCCCCAGCATTTT.

This clonotype has just a few counts. The V call is TRBV4-2, the J call TRBJ2-1; 12 bases map to TRBD2. Germline V gives CDR1 LGHNA, CDR2 YNFKEQ. This CDR3 is 18 amino acids long. With 3 bases clipped from V and 0 bases from J, the junction kept 6 bases outside the gene matches. CDR3 bases: TGTGCCAGCAGCCAGGGGACTAGCGGGCCCCACTCCTACAATGAGCAGTTCTTC. Encoded protein: CASSQGTSGPHSYNEQFF.

The table lists this clonotype with a few counts. V and J are TRBV6-1 and TRBJ2-5; a weak D match, TRBD1 (5 bases). CDR1 and CDR2 (germline): MNHNS, SASEGT. V was cut by 1 base and J by 5 bases, with 11 bases left in between. The CDR3 is 14 amino acids. In DNA form, the CDR3 reads TGTGCCAGCAGTGAAGGCAGGGTAATGGAGACCCAGTACTTC. Protein sequence: CASSEGRVMETQYF.

This clonotype turned up a few times. The chain joins TRBV12-3 or TRBV12-4 to TRBJ2-5, with D unclear. V was trimmed by 0 bases and J by 5 bases, leaving 7 bases between them. The CDR3 totals 13 residues. CDR3 amino acids: CASSLASLETQYF. The CDR3 DNA reads as TGTGCCAGCAGTTTAGCGAGTCTGGAGACCCAGTACTTC.

This clonotype was observed many times. This chain links TRBV7-9 with TRBJ1-1, with unresolved D. The length of the CDR3 is 15 residues. Trimming left V 3 bases short and J 6 bases short, with 17 bases between. Germline V gene data show CDR1 as SEHNR and CDR2 as FQNEAQ (reference sequence). The CDR3 loop reads CASSFERVIVPEAFF. CDR3 nucleotide sequence: TGTGCCAGCAGCTTTGAGCGGGTTATTGTCCCTGAAGCTTTCTTT.

The rearrangement links TRBV29-1 to TRBJ1-1; D call uncertain. The length of the CDR3 is 8 residues. Germline CDR1 and CDR2: SQVTM and ANQGSEA. Deletions cut 3 bases from V and 12 bases from J, with 5 bases between. The CDR3 is CSVDLSFF. CDR3 in DNA: TGCAGCGTTGACTTGTCTTTCTTT.

The gene calls are TRBV29-1 and TRBJ2-2; D could derive from TRBD1 or TRBD2 (7 bases each). Trimming removed 4 bases from V and 7 bases from J, with 19 bases in between. Germline CDR1 is SQVTM and CDR2 is ANQGSEA. The CDR3 contains 15 residues. The CDR3: CSVVTRGRDNGELFF. CDR3 nucleotide sequence: TGCAGCGTTGTAACCAGGGGGAGGGACAACGGGGAGCTGTTTTTT.

Many counts were recorded for this clonotype. This sequence joins TRBV3-1 and TRBJ1-1, with D perhaps TRBD1 (5 bases). Trimming shortened V by 8 bases and J by 1 base, and 8 bases separated the two germline ends. Germline CDR1 and CDR2: LGHDT and YNNKEL (reference sequence). The CDR3 contains 12 residues. The CDR3 sequence: CASRQRNTEAFF. In nucleotides, the CDR3 is TGTGCCAGCCGACAGAGGAACACTGAAGCTTTCTTT.

This clonotype was observed many times. This chain connects TRBV5-1 to TRBJ2-5; D not certain. The CDR3 runs 14 residues. V lost 6 bases to trimming and J lost 2 bases, with 14 bases between them. The germline gives CDR1 SGHRS, CDR2 YFSETQ. CDR3 region: CASKVVASQETQYF. In DNA form, the CDR3 reads TGCGCCAGCAAGGTTGTTGCGTCTCAAGAGACCCAGTACTTC.

This clonotype was seen a few times. The chain employs TRBV6-1 and TRBJ1-5; 9 bases line up with TRBD1. This CDR3 has 15 amino acids. The junction had 8 bases not matched to a gene; V was cut back by 6 bases and J by 5 bases. CDR1 is MNHNS, CDR2 SASEGT, per germline. Here the CDR3 DNA reads TGTGCCAGCAGCCCTACTTGGGACAGGGATCAGCCCCAGCATTTT. It is translated as CASSPTWDRDQPQHF.

The rearrangement links TRBV12-5 to TRBJ1-3; D may be TRBD1 (6 bases). V was clipped by 3 bases and J by 3 bases, with 9 bases between them. Germline CDR1 is LGHNT and CDR2 is FRNRAP. The CDR3 is 14 residues long. The CDR3 bases are TGTGCTAGTGGTTTTCGGGACAATGGAAACACCATATATTTT. Its translation is CASGFRDNGNTIYF. The full variable domain, with the rest looked up from reference TRBV12-5 and TRBJ1-3, is DARVTQTPRHKVTEMGQEVTMRCQPILGHNTVFWYRQTMMQGLELLAYFRNRAPLDDSGMPKDRFSAEMPDATLATLKIQPSEPRDSAVYFCASGFRDNGNTIYFGEGSWLTVV.

This clonotype showed up just a few times. The chain uses TRBV13 and TRBJ1-6, with TRBD1 matching 7 bases. Per germline, CDR1 PRHDT and CDR2 FYEKMQ (reference sequence). The J segment lost 7 bases and the V segment lost 3 bases, leaving 12 bases of the junction unmatched. The CDR3 has 17 residues. The CDR3 protein is CASSFWPPGQQNSPLHF. For the CDR3, the DNA is TGTGCCAGCAGCTTTTGGCCACCGGGACAGCAGAATTCACCCCTCCACTTT.